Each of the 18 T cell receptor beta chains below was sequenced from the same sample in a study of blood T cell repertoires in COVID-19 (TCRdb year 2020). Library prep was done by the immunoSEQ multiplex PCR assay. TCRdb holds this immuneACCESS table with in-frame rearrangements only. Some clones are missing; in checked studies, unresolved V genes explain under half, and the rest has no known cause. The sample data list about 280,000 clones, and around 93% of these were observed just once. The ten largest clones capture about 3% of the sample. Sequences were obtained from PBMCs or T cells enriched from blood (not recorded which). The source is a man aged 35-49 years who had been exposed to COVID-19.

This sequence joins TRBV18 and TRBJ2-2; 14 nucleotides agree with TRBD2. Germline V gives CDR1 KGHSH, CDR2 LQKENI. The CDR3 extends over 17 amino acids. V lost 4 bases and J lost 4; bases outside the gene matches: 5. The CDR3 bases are TGTGCCAGCTCACTCGGACTAGCGGGAGGAGCCACCGGGGAGCTGTTTTTT. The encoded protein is CASSLGLAGGATGELFF.

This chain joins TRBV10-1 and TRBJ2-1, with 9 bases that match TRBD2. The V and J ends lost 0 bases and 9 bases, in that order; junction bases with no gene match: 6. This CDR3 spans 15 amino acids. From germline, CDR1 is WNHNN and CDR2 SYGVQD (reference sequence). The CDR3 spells CASSESRLAGLEQFF. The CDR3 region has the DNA TGCGCCAGCAGTGAGTCTCGGCTAGCGGGACTTGAGCAGTTCTTC.

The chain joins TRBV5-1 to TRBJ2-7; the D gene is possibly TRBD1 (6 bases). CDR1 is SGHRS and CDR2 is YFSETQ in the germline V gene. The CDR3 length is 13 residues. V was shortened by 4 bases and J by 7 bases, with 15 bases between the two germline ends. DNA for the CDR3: TGCGCCAGCAGCCCCGGACAGACTCGGGAGCAGTACTTC. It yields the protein CASSPGQTREQYF.

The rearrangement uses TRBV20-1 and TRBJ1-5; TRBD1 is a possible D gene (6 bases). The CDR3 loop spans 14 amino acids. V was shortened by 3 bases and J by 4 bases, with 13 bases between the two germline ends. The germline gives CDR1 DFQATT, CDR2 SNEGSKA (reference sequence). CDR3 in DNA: TGCAGTGCTAGTCTCCGGGACATAAATCAGCCCCAGCATTTT. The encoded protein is CSASLRDINQPQHF.

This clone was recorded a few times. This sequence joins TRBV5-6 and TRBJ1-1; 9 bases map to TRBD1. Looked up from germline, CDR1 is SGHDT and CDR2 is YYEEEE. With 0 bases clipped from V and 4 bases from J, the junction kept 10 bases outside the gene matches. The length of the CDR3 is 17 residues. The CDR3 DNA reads TGTGCCAGCAGCTTGGATGGGACAGGGAAGTGGGGCACTGAAGCTTTCTTT. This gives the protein CASSLDGTGKWGTEAFF.

The CDR3 loop is CASSLSSGSPYEQYF. The CDR3 bases are TGTGCCAGCAGCTTATCTTCAGGGTCCCCCTACGAGCAGTACTTC. The chain has TRBV7-2 and TRBJ2-7; weak D call: TRBD1 (5 bases). Deletions cut 2 bases from V and 2 bases from J, with 13 bases between. Germline CDR1 and CDR2: SGHTA and FQGNSA. The CDR3 length is 15 residues.

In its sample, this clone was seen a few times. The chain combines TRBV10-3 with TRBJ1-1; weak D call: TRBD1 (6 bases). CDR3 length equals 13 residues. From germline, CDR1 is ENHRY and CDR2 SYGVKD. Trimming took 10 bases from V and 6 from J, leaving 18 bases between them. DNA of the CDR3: TGTGCCACGGGGGGACATTCCAACGCTGAAGCTTTCTTT. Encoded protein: CATGGHSNAEAFF.

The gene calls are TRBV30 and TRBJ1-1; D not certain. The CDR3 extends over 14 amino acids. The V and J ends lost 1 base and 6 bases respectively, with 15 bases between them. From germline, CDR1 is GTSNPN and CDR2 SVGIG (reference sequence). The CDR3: CAWSARDGGSEAFF. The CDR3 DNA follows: TGTGCCTGGAGTGCCCGAGACGGCGGTTCTGAAGCTTTCTTT. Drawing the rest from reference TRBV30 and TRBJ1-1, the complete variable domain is SQTIHQWPATLVQPVGSPLSLECTVEGTSNPNLYWYRQAAGRGLQLLFYSVGIGQISSEVPQNLSASRPQDRQFILSSKKLLLSDSGFYLCAWSARDGGSEAFFGQGTRLTVV.

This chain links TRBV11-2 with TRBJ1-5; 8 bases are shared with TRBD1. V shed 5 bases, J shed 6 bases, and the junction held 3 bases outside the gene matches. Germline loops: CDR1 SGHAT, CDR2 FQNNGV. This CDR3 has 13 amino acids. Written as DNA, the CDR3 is TGTGCCAGCAGCCGGACAGGGATTCAGCCCCAGCATTTT. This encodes CASSRTGIQPQHF.

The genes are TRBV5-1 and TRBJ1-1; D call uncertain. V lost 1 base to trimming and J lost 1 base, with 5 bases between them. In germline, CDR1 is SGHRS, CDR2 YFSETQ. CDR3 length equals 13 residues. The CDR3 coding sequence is TGCGCCAGCAGCTTGCGAGAGAACACTGAAGCTTTCTTT. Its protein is CASSLRENTEAFF.

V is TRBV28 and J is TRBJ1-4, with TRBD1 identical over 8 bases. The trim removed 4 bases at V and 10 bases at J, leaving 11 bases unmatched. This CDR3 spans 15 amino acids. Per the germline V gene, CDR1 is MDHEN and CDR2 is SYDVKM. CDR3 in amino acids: CASSSGQGRGTKLFF. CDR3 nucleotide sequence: TGTGCCAGCAGTTCCGGACAGGGCAGGGGGACAAAACTGTTTTTT.

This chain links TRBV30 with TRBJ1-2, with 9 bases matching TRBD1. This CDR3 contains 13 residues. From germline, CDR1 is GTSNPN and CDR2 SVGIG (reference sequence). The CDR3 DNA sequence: TGTGTGGTTGGGACAGGGCGTAACTATGGCTACACCTTC. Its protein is CVVGTGRNYGYTF.

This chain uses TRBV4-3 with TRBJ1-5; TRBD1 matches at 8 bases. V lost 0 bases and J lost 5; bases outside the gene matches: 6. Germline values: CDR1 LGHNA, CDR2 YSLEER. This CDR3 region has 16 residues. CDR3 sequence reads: CASSQDWTGRDQPQHF. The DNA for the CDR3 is TGCGCCAGCAGCCAAGATTGGACAGGGAGGGATCAGCCCCAGCATTTT.

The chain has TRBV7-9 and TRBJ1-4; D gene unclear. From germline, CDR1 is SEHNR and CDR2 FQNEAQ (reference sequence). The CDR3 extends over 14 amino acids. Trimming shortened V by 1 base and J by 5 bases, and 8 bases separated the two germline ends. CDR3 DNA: TGTGCCAGCAGCTTAGGTCAGGTGAATGAAAAACTGTTTTTT. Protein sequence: CASSLGQVNEKLFF.

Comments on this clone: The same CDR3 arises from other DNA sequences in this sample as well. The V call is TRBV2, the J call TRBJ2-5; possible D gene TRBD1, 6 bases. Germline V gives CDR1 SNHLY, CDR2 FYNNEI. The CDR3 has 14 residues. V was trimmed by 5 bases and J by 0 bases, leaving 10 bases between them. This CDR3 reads CASSSDRYQETQYF. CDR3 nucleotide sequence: TGTGCCAGCAGTTCAGACAGGTACCAAGAGACCCAGTACTTC.

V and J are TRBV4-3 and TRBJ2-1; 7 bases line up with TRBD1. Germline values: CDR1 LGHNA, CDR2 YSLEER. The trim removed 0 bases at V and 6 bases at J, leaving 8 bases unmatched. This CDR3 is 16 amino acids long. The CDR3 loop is CASSQDWTGTLNEQFF. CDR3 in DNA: TGCGCCAGCAGCCAAGATTGGACAGGAACTCTCAATGAGCAGTTCTTC.

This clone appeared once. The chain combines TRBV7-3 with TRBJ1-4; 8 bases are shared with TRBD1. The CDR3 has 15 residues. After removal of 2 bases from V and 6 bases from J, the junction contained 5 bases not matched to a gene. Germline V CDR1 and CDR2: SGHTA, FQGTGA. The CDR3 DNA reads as TGTGCCAGCAGCTTAGGGCAGGGGGCGGATGAAAAACTGTTTTTT. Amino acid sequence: CASSLGQGADEKLFF.

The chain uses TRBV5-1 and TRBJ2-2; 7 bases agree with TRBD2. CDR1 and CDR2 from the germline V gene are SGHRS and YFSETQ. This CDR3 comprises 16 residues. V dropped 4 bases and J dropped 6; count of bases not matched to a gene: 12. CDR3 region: CASSPSLLAAPGELFF. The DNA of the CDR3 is TGCGCCAGCAGCCCGAGCCTTCTAGCGGCCCCCGGGGAGCTGTTTTTT.